The T cell receptor beta chain described here comes from a study of cytomegalovirus exposure and HLA in healthy donors. Remarks on this clone: The target antigen is unknown.

Study observations and caveats: For most TCR sequences rarity was the rule, although some public TCRs occurred in many donors. Listed as cytomegalovirus-associated were 150 or so TCR beta chains.

The V gene's germline CDR1 is MDHEN and CDR2 SYDVKM. This CDR3 spans 14 amino acids. Trimming pared 2 bases from V and 5 bases from J, leaving 12 bases between. Primers for the PCR totalled 60 Vbeta and 13 Jbeta. Per the original methods: Approximately 9.9 million shared chains were among the approximately 87 million unique TCR beta chains that a later analysis counted. Generated by immunoSEQ multiplex PCR, the TCRdb table keeps only in-frame clones and is missing some. For V, J and clone size, that table is used; D and trimming come from the DNA. The data hold around 160,000 clones, with about 71% observed a single time. The donors were healthy bone marrow donors.

This chain joins TRBV28 and TRBJ2-5; D call uncertain. Sequenced input: PBMCs. This clonotype was obtained from a man aged 45-65 years in good health and CMV-seronegative. The CDR3 DNA follows: TGTGCCAGCAGTTTAGAGGTCCCTAAGGAGACCCAGTACTTC. Translating gives CASSLEVPKETQYF.